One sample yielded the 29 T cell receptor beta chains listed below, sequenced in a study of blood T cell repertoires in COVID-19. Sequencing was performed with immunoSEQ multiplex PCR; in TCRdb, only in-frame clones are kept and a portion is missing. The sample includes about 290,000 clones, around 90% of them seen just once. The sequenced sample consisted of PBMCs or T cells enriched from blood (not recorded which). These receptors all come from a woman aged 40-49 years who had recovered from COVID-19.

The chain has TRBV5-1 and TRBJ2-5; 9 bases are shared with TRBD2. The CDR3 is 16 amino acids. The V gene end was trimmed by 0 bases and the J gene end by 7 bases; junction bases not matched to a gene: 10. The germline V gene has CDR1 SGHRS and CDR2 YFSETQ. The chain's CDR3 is CASSLEGGRALGTQYF. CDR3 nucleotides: TGCGCCAGCAGCTTGGAGGGCGGGAGGGCCCTCGGGACCCAGTACTTC.

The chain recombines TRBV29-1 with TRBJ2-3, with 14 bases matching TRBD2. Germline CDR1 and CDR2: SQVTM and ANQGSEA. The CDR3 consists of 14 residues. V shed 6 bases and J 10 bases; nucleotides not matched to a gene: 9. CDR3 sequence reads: CSVGTSGSSAPQYF. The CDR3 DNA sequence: TGCAGCGTCGGGACTAGCGGGAGCTCGGCCCCGCAGTATTTT.

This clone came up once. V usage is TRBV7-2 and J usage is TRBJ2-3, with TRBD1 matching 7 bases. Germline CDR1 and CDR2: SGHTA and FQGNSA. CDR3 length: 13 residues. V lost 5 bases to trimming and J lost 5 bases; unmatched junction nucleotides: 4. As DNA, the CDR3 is TGTGCCAGCAGCCCCAACAGGGGAGATACGCAGTATTTT. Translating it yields CASSPNRGDTQYF.

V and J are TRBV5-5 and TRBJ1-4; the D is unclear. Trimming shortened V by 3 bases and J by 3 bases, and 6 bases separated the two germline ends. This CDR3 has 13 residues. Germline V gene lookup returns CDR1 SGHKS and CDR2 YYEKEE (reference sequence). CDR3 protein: CASSYGANEKLFF. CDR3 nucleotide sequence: TGTGCCAGCAGCTACGGGGCTAATGAAAAACTGTTTTTT.

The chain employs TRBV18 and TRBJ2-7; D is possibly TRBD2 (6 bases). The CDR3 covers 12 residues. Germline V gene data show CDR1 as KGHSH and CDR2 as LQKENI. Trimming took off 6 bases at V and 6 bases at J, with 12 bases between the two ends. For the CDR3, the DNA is TGTGCCAGCTCCCGCGGGGTGGGCGAGCAGTACTTC. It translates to CASSRGVGEQYF.

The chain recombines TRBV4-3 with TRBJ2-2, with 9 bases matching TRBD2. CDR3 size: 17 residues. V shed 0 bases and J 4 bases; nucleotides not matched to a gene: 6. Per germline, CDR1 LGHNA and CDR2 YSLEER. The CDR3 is CASSQEAAGGGTGELFF. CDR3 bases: TGCGCCAGCAGCCAAGAGGCTGCGGGAGGGGGCACCGGGGAGCTGTTTTTT.

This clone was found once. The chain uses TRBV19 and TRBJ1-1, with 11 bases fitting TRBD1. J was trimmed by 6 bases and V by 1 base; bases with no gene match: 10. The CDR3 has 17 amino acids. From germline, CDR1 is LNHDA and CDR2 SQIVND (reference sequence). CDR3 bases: TGTGCCAGTAGTATAGCCGGGACAGGGGGGGTATCGTCTGAAGCTTTCTTT. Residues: CASSIAGTGGVSSEAFF.

The CDR3 loop is CASSPTGKRDSPLHF. Written as DNA, the CDR3 is TGTGCCAGCTCACCGACCGGGAAGAGGGATTCACCCCTCCACTTT. The rearrangement joins TRBV18 to TRBJ1-6; D remains ambiguous. The CDR3 length is 15 residues. Germline V gene sequence: CDR1 KGHSH, CDR2 LQKENI. V lost 3 bases and J lost 8, with 14 bases in between.

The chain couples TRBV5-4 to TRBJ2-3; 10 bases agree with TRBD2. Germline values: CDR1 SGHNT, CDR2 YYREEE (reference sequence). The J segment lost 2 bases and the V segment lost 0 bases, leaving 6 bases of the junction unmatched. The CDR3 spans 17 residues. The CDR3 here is CASSLAIAGGVTDTQYF. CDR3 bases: TGTGCCAGCAGCTTGGCAATAGCGGGAGGTGTCACAGATACGCAGTATTTT.

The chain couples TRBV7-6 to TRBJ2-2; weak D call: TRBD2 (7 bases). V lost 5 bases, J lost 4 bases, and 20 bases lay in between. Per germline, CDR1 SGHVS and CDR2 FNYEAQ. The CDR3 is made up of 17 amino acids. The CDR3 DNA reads TGTGCCAGCAGCCAGGGGAGGGGGTCCAGAACCACCGGGGAGCTGTTTTTT. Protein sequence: CASSQGRGSRTTGELFF.

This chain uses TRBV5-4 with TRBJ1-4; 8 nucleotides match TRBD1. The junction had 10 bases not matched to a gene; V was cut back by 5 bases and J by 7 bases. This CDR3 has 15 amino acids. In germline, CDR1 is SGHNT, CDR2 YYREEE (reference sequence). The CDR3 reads CASSPNGQGGEKLFF. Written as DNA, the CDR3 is TGTGCCAGCAGTCCCAACGGACAGGGAGGTGAAAAACTGTTTTTT. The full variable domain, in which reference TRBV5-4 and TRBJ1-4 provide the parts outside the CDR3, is ETGVTQSPTHLIKTRGQQVTLRCSSQSGHNTVSWYQQALGQGPQFIFQYYREEENGRGNFPPRFSGLQFPNYSSELNVNALELDDSALYLCASSPNGQGGEKLFFGSGTQLSVL.

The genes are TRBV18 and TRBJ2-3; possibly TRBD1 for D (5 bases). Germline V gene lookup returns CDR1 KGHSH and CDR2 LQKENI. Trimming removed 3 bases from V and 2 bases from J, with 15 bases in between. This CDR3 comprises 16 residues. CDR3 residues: CASSPLRAGLTDTQYF. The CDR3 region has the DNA TGTGCCAGCTCACCCCTCCGGGCAGGGCTCACAGATACGCAGTATTTT.

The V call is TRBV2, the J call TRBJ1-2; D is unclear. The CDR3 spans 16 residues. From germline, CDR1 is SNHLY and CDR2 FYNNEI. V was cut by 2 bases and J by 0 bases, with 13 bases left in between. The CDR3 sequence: CASSENEFPTNYGYTF. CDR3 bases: TGTGCCAGCAGTGAAAATGAGTTCCCAACTAACTATGGCTACACCTTC.

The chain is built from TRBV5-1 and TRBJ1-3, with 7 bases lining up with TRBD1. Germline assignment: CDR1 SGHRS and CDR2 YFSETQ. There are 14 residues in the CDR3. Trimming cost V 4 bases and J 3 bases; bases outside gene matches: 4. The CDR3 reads CASSITGDGNTIYF. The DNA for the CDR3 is TGCGCCAGCAGCATTACAGGGGATGGAAACACCATATATTTT.

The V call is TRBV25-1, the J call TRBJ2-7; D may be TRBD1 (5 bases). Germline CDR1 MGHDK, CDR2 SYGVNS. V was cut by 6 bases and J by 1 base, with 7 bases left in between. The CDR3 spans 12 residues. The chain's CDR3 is CASRDNSYEQYF. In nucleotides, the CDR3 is TGTGCCAGCAGGGACAATTCCTACGAGCAGTACTTC.

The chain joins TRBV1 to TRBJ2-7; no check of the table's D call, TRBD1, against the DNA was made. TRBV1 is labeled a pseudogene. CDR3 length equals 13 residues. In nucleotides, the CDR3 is TGCACCAGCGGGGGGACAGGTACCTACGAGCAGTACTTC. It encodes CTSGGTGTYEQYF.

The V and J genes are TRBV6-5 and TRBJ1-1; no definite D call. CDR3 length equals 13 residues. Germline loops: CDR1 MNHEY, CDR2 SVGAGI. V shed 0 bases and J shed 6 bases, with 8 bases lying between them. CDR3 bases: TGTGCCAGCAGTTACTCGACACCTCCTGAAGCTTTCTTT. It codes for CASSYSTPPEAFF.

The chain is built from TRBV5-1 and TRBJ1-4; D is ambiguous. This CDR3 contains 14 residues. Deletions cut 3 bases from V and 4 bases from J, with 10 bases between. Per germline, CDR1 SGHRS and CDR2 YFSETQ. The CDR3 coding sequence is TGCGCCAGCAGCTCTGACGGACTTAATGAAAAACTGTTTTTT. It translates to CASSSDGLNEKLFF.

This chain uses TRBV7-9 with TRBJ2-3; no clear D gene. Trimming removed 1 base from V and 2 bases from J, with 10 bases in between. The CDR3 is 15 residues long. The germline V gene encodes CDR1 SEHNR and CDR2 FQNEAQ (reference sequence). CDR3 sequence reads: CASSLGVGTTDTQYF. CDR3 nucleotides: TGTGCCAGCAGCTTAGGGGTGGGCACCACAGATACGCAGTATTTT.

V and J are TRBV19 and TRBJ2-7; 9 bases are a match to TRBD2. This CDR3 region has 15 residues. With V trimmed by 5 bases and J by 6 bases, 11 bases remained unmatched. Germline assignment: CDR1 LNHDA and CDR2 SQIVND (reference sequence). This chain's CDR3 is CASSAQGGLASEQYF. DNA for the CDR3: TGTGCCAGTAGTGCCCAGGGGGGACTAGCAAGCGAGCAGTACTTC.

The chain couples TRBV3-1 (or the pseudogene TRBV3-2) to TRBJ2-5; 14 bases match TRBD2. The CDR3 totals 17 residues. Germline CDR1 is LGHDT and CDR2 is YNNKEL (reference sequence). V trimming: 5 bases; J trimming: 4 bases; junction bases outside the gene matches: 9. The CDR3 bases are TGTGCCAGCAGCAGTAGACTAGCGGGGGGGCCAGGAGAGACCCAGTACTTC. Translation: CASSSRLAGGPGETQYF.

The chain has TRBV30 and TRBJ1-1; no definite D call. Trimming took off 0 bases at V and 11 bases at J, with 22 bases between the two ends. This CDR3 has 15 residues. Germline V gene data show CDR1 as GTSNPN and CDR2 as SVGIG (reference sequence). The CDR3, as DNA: TGTGCCTGGAGTGTAAATCTCGGGAAGGGAGATGCGGCTTTCTTT. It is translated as CAWSVNLGKGDAAFF.

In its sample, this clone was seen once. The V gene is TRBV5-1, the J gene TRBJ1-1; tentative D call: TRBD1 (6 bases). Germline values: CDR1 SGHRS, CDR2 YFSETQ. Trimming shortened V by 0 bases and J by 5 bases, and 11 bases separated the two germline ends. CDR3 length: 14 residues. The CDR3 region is CASSLAAGETEAFF. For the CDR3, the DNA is TGCGCCAGCAGCTTGGCGGCAGGGGAGACTGAAGCTTTCTTT. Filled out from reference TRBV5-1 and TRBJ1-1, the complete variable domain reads KAGVTQTPRYLIKTRGQQVTLSCSPISGHRSVSWYQQTPGQGLQFLFEYFSETQRNKGNFPGRFSGRQFSNSRSEMNVSTLELGDSALYLCASSLAAGETEAFFGQGTRLTVV.

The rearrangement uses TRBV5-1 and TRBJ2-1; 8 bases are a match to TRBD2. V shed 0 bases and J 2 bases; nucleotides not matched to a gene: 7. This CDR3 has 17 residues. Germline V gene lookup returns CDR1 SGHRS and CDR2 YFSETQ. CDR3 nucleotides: TGCGCCAGCAGCTTGGTGACGGGCGGGGGGACCTACAATGAGCAGTTCTTC. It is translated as CASSLVTGGGTYNEQFF.

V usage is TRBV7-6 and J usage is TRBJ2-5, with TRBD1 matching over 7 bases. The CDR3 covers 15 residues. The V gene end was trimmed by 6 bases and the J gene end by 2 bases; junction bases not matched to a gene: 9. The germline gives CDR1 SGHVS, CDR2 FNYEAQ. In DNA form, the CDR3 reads TGTGCCAGCAGTTTTAGGGTGACAGGGCAAGAGACCCAGTACTTC. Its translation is CASSFRVTGQETQYF.

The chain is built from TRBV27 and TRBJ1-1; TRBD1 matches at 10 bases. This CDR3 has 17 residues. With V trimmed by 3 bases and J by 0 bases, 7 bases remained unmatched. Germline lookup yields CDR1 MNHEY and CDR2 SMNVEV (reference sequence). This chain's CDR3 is CASSFLGQGGMNTEAFF. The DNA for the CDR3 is TGTGCCAGCAGTTTTCTAGGACAGGGGGGGATGAACACTGAAGCTTTCTTT.

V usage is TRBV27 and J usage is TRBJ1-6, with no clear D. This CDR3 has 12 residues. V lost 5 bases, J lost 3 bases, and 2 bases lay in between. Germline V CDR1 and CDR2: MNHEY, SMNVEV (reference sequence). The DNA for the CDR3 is TGTGCCAGCAGTCTCTATAATTCACCCCTCCACTTT. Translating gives CASSLYNSPLHF.

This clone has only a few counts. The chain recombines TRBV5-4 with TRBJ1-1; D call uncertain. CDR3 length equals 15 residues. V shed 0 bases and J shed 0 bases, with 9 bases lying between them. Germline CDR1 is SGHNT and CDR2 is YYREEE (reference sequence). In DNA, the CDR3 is TGTGCCAGCAGCTTGGCCCAGGCCCTGAACACTGAAGCTTTCTTT. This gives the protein CASSLAQALNTEAFF. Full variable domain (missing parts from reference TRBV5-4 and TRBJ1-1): ETGVTQSPTHLIKTRGQQVTLRCSSQSGHNTVSWYQQALGQGPQFIFQYYREEENGRGNFPPRFSGLQFPNYSSELNVNALELDDSALYLCASSLAQALNTEAFFGQGTRLTVV.

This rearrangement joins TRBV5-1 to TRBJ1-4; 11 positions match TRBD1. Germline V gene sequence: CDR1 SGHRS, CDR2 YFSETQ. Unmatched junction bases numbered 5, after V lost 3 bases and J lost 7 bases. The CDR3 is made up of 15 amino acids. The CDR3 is CASSSGTGGGEKLFF. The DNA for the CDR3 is TGCGCCAGCAGCTCCGGGACAGGGGGTGGTGAAAAACTGTTTTTT.